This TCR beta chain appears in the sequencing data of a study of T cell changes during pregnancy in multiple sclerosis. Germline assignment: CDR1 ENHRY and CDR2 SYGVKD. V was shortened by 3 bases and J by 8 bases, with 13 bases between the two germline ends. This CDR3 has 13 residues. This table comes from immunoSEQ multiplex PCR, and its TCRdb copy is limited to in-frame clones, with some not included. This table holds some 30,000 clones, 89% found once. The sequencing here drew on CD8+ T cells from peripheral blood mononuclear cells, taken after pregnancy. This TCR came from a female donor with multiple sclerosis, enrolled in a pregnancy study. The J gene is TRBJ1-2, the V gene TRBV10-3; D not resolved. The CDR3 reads CAISEEVGRGYTF. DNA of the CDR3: TGTGCCATCAGTGAAGAGGTCGGAAGAGGCTACACCTTC.